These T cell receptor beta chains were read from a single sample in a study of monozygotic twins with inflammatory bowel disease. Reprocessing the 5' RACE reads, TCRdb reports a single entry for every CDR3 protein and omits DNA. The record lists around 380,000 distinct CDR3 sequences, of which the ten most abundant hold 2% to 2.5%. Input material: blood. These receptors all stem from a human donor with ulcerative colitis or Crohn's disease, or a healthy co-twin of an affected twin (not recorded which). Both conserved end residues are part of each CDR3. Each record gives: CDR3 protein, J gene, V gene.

CASSYTVYRDNAYTGELFF,TRBJ2-2,TRBV6-2/TRBV6-3
CASSWLSEGYNEQFF,TRBJ2-1,TRBV6-5
CASSLSFLNSYNEQFF,TRBJ2-1,TRBV6-1
CSARARDRGDQETQYF,TRBJ2-5,TRBV20-1
CASSQDQSGSADTQYF,TRBJ2-3,TRBV4-3
CASSRGTGTHYNSPLHF,TRBJ1-6,TRBV18
CASSDMGRTGNEQFF,TRBJ2-1,TRBV25-1
CASNLRQGTEAFF,TRBJ1-1,TRBV28
CASSLSRDGMQFF,TRBJ2-1,TRBV7-2
CASSLARERYQETQYF,TRBJ2-5,TRBV5-6
CASSPSVYNEQIF,TRBJ2-1,TRBV6-5
CASSLDMNTEAFF,TRBJ1-1,TRBV7-9
CASSSRRVTYEQYF,TRBJ2-7,TRBV7-2
CASSGAATPDYEQYF,TRBJ2-7,TRBV9
CASSEGGKYEQYF,TRBJ2-7,TRBV9
CASSTGNLANEQFF,TRBJ2-1,TRBV7-8
CASSIASGSADTQYF,TRBJ2-3,TRBV7-3
CASSLEGRFQETQYF,TRBJ2-5,TRBV5-1
CASSLSHTGGSFYGYTF,TRBJ1-2,TRBV28
CASSFGVYGYTF,TRBJ1-2,TRBV12-3/TRBV12-4
CASSLLGTIYEQYF,TRBJ2-7,TRBV5-5
CASSIGGTATFSTNYGYTF,TRBJ1-2,TRBV19
CAWSSAEKQFF,TRBJ2-1,TRBV30
CASSLPTRALGEETQYF,TRBJ2-5,TRBV7-9
CASSLEGSGGSYEQYF,TRBJ2-7,TRBV5-1
CATSRQPGSSYNSPLHF,TRBJ1-6,TRBV15
CASSQPTGGQEAFF,TRBJ1-1,TRBV3-1
CASSPRGTSNTGELFF,TRBJ2-2,TRBV7-9
CASSLAQTGSYEQYF,TRBJ2-7,TRBV5-6
CASSQRSSGGPVADTQYF,TRBJ2-3,TRBV11-1
CASSLEGEAGELFF,TRBJ2-2,TRBV5-1
CATSSGTSREQYF,TRBJ2-7,TRBV15
CASSPRDIAYSGANVLTF,TRBJ2-6,TRBV4-3
CASSLRIWDNQPQHF,TRBJ1-5,TRBV5-8
CASSPRLGYEQYF,TRBJ2-7,TRBV4-3
CSATDRGPGDTQYF,TRBJ2-3,TRBV20-1
CSAPSPSLGTDTQYF,TRBJ2-3,TRBV20-1
CSASGDRVSGGGEQFF,TRBJ2-1,TRBV20-1
CASSLGPPRATQYF,TRBJ2-5,TRBV27
CSVTGLRWNTEAFF,TRBJ1-1,TRBV29-1
CASSSPPPSGNEQFF,TRBJ2-1,TRBV12-3/TRBV12-4
CASSPGGLESYNEQFF,TRBJ2-1,TRBV3-1
CSARDLVLAGGPGDYEQYF,TRBJ2-7,TRBV20-1
CAGSPSGAGVSDEQYF,TRBJ2-7,TRBV12-5
CASSSNGNRNQPQHF,TRBJ1-5,TRBV6-1
CASSFEKNTEAFF,TRBJ1-1,TRBV7-6
CSASGLGPEDTQYF,TRBJ2-3,TRBV20-1
CASSSSGTGSSPLHF,TRBJ1-6,TRBV12-3/TRBV12-4
CASSPSRTGRETQYF,TRBJ2-5,TRBV5-4
CSVAYRGKDTEAFF,TRBJ1-1,TRBV29-1
CATSRVNLAKNIQYF,TRBJ2-4,TRBV15
CASRVRSDRIRERSYEQYF,TRBJ2-7,TRBV28
CASSLMVAASYTGELFF,TRBJ2-2,TRBV27
CASSGGVTQFF,TRBJ2-1,TRBV7-2
CASGLVLTGGGDTEAFF,TRBJ1-1,TRBV12-5